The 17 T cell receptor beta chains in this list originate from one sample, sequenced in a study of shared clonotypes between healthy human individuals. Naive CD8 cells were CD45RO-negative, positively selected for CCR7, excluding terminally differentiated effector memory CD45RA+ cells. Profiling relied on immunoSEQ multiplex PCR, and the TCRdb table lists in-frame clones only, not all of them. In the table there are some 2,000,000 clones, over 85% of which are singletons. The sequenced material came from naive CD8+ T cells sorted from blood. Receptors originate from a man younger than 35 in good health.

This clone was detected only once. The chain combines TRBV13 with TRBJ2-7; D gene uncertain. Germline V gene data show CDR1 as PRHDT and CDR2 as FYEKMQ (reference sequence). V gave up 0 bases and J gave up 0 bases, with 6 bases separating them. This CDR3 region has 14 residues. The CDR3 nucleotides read TGTGCCAGCAGCTTAGGGGAGATCTCCTACGAGCAGTACTTC. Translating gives CASSLGEISYEQYF.

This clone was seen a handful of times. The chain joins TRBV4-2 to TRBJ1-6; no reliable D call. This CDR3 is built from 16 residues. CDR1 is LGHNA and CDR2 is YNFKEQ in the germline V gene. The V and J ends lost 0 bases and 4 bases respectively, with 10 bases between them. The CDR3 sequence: CASSQEAGSYNSPLHF. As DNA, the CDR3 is TGTGCCAGCAGCCAAGAAGCGGGGTCTTATAATTCACCCCTCCACTTT.

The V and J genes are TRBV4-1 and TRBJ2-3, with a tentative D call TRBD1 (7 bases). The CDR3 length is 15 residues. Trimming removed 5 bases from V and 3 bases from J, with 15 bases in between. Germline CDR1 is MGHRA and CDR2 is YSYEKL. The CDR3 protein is CASSSQTGRTDTQYF. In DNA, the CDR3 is TGCGCCAGCAGCTCACAGACAGGGAGGACAGATACGCAGTATTTT.

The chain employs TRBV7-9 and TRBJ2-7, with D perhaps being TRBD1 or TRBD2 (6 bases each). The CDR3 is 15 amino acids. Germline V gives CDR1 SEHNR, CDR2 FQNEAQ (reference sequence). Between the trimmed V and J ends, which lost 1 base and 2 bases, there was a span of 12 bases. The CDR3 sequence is CASSLEGGFAYEQYF. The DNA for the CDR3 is TGTGCCAGCAGCTTAGAGGGGGGTTTCGCCTACGAGCAGTACTTC.

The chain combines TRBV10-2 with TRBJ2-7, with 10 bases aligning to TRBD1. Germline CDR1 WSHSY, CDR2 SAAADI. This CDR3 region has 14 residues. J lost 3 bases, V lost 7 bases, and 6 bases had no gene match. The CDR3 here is CASTPGTGDYEQYF. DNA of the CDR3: TGCGCCAGCACCCCCGGGACAGGGGACTACGAGCAGTACTTC.

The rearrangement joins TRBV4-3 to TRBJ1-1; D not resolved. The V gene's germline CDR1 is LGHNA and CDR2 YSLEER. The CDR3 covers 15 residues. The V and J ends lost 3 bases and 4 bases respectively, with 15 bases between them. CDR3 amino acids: CASSHLGEGLTEAFF. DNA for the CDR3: TGCGCCAGCAGCCACCTTGGGGAAGGTCTCACTGAAGCTTTCTTT.

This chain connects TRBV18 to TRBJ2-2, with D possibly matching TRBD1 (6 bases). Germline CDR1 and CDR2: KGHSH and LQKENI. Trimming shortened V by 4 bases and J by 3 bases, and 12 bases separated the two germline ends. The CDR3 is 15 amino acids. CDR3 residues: CASSLRQVYTGELFF. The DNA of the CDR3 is TGTGCCAGCTCACTACGACAGGTTTACACCGGGGAGCTGTTTTTT.

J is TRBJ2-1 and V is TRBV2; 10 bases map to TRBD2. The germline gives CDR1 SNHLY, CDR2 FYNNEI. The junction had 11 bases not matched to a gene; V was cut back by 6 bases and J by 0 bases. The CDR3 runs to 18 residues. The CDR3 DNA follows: TGTGCCAGCAGCCCCTTACTAGCGGGGCAGAGCTCCTACAATGAGCAGTTCTTC. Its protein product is CASSPLLAGQSSYNEQFF.

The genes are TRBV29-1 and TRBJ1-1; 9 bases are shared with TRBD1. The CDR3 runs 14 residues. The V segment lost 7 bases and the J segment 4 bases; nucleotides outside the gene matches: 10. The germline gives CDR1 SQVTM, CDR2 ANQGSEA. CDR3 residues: CSGWTGVGLTEAFF. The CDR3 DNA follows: TGCAGCGGTTGGACAGGGGTCGGACTCACTGAAGCTTTCTTT. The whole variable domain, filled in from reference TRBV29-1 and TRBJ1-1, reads SAVISQKPSRDICQRGTSLTIQCQVDSQVTMMFWYRQQPGQSLTLIATANQGSEATYESGFVIDKFPISRPNLTFSTLTVSNMSPEDSSIYLCSGWTGVGLTEAFFGQGTRLTVV.

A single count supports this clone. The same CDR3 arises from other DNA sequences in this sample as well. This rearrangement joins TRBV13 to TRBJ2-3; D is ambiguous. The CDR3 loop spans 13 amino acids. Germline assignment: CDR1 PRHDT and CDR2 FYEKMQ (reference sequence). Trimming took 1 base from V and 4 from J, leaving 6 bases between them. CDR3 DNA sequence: TGTGCCAGCAGCTTAGAGTCCTCAGATACGCAGTATTTT. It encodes CASSLESSDTQYF.

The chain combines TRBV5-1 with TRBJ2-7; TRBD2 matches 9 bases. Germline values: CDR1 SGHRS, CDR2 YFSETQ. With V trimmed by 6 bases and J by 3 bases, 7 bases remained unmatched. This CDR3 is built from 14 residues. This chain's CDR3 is CASKTASGVYEQYF. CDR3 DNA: TGCGCCAGCAAAACGGCTAGCGGGGTCTACGAGCAGTACTTC. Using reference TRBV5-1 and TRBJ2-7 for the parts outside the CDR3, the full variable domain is KAGVTQTPRYLIKTRGQQVTLSCSPISGHRSVSWYQQTPGQGLQFLFEYFSETQRNKGNFPGRFSGRQFSNSRSEMNVSTLELGDSALYLCASKTASGVYEQYFGPGTRLTVT.

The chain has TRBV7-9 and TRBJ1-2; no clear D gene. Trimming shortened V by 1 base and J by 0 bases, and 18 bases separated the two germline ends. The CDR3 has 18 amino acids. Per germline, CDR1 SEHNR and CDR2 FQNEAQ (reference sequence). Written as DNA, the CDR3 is TGTGCCAGCAGCTTAGTAGGTGAACAGAGATTTTCTAACTATGGCTACACCTTC. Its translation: CASSLVGEQRFSNYGYTF.

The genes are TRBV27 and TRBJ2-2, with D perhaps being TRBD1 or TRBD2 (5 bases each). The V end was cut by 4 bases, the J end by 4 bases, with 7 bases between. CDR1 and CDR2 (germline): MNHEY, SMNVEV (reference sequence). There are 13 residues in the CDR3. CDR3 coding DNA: TGTGCCAGCAGTTGGGGGATCACCGGGGAGCTGTTTTTT. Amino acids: CASSWGITGELFF.

This CDR3 is CASSVYQGSAYEQYF. CDR3 DNA: TGTGCCAGCAGTGTATACCAGGGTTCAGCATACGAGCAGTACTTC. The V gene is TRBV2, the J gene TRBJ2-7; D is possibly TRBD1 (5 bases). CDR1 is SNHLY and CDR2 is FYNNEI in the germline V gene. The CDR3 has 15 amino acids. The V end lost 4 bases, the J end lost 4 bases, and 17 bases lay between the germline ends. The entire variable domain, with the rest obtained from reference TRBV2 and TRBJ2-7, is as follows: EPEVTQTPSHQVTQMGQEVILRCVPISNHLYFYWYRQILGQKVEFLVSFYNNEISEKSEIFDDQFSVERPDGSNFTLKIRSTKLEDSAMYFCASSVYQGSAYEQYFGPGTRLTVT.

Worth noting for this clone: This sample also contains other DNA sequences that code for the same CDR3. This CDR3 reads CASSLELAPYEQYF. CDR3 nucleotides: TGTGCCAGCAGCTTGGAGCTAGCGCCCTACGAGCAGTACTTC. The J gene is TRBJ2-7, the V gene TRBV5-6; D possibly corresponds to TRBD2 (6 bases). The CDR3 totals 14 residues. The V and J ends lost 0 bases and 2 bases respectively, with 9 bases between them. CDR1 is SGHDT, CDR2 YYEEEE, per germline.

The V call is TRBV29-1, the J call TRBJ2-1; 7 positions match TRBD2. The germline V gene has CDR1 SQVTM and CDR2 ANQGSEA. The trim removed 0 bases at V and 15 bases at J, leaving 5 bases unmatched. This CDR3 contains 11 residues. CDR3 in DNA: TGCAGCGTTGAAGAGACTAGCTTGCTGTTCTTC. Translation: CSVEETSLLFF.

CDR3 sequence reads: CAWGLAGGYNEQFF. The CDR3 DNA reads TGTGCCTGGGGACTAGCGGGAGGCTACAATGAGCAGTTCTTC. The J gene is TRBJ2-1, the V gene TRBV30; 14 bases fit TRBD2. With V trimmed by 5 bases and J by 3 bases, 0 bases remained unmatched. This CDR3 comprises 14 residues. Germline values: CDR1 GTSNPN, CDR2 SVGIG (reference sequence). Variable domain in full (rest from reference TRBV30 and TRBJ2-1): SQTIHQWPATLVQPVGSPLSLECTVEGTSNPNLYWYRQAAGRGLQLLFYSVGIGQISSEVPQNLSASRPQDRQFILSSKKLLLSDSGFYLCAWGLAGGYNEQFFGPGTRLTVL.